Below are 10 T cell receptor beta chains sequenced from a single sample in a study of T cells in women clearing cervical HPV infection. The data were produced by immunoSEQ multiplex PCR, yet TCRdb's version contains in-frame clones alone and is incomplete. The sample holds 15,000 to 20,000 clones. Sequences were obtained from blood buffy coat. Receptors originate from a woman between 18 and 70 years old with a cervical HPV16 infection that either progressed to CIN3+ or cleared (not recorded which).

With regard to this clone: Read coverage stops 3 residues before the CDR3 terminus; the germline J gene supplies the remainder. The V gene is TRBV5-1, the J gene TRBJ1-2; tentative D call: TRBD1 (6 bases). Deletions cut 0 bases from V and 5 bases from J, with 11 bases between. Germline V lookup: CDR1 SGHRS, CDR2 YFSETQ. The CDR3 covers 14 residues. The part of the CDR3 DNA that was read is TGCGCCAGCAGCTTGGAGACAGGACCTTATGGC. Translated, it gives CASSLETGPYG. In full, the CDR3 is CASSLETGPYGYTF.

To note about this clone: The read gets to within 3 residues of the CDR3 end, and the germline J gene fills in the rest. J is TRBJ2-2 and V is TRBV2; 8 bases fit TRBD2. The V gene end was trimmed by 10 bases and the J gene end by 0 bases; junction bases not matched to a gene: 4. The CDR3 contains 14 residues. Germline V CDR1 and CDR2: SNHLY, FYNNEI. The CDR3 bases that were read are TGTGCCACCTCACTAGCGGCGAACACCGGGGAG. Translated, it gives CATSLAANTGE. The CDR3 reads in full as CATSLAANTGELFF.

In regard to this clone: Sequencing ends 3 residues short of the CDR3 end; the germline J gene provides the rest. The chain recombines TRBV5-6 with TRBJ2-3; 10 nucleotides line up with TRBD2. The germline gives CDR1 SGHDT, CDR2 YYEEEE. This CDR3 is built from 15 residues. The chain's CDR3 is CASSLVLAGRQTQYF. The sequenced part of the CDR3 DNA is TGTGCCAGCAGCTTGGTACTAGCGGGGCGACAGACG.

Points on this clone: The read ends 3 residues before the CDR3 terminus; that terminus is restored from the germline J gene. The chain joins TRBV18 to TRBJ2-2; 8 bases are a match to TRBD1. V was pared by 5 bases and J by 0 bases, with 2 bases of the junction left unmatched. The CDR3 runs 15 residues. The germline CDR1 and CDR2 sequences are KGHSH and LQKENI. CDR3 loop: CASSSGQANTGELFF. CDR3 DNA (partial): TGTGCCAGCTCATCGGGACAGGCGAACACCGGGGAG.

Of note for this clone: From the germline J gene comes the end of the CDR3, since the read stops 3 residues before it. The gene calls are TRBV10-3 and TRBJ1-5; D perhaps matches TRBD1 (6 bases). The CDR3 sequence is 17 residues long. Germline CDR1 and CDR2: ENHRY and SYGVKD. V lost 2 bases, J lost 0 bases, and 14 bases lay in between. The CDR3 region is CAISETPGTHSNQPQHF. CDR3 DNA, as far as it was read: TGTGCCATCAGTGAGACCCCCGGGACACATAGCAATCAGCCC.

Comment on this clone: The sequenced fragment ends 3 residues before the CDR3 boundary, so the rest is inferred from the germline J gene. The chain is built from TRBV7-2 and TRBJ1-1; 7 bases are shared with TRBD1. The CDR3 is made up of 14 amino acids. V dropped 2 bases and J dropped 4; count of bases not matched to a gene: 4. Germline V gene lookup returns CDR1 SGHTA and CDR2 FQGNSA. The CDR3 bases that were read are TGTGCCAGCAGCTTAAGGGGGCTGGGCACTGAA. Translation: CASSLRGLGTE. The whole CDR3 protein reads CASSLRGLGTEAFF.

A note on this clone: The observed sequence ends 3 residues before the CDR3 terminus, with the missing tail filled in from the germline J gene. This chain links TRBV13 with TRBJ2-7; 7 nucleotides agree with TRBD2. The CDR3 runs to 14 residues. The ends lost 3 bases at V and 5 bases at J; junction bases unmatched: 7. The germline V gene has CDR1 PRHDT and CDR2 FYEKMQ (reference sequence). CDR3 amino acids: CASSFRTRSDEQYF. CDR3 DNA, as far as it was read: TGTGCCAGCAGCTTTCGGACTAGGTCAGACGAG.

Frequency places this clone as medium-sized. The CDR3 here is CASSSHRATETQYF. The part of the CDR3 DNA that was read is TGTGCCAGCAGCTCTCACAGGGCCACAGAGACC. This chain links TRBV11-3 with TRBJ2-5; D might be TRBD1 (6 bases). Coverage ceases 3 residues before the CDR3 finishes, and the germline J gene fills in the end. V was pared by 4 bases and J by 4 bases, with 13 bases between. Germline values: CDR1 SGHNT, CDR2 YENEEA. This CDR3 contains 14 residues.

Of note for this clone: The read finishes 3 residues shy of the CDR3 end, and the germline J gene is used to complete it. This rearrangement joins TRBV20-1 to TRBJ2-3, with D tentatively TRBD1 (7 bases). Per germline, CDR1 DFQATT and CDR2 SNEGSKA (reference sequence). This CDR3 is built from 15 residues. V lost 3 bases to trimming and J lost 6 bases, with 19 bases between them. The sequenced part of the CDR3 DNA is TGCAGTGCTAGTGTTATGGCAGGGGGGCCGGATACG. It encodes CSASVMAGGPDT. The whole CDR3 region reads CSASVMAGGPDTQYF.

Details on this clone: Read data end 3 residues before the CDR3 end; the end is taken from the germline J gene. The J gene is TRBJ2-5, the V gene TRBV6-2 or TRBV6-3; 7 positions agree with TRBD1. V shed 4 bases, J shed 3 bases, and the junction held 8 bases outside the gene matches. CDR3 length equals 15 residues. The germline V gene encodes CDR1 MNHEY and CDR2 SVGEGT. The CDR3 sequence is CASSSLRDRKETQYF. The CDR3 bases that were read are TGTGCCAGCAGTTCCCTCCGGGACAGAAAAGAGACC.